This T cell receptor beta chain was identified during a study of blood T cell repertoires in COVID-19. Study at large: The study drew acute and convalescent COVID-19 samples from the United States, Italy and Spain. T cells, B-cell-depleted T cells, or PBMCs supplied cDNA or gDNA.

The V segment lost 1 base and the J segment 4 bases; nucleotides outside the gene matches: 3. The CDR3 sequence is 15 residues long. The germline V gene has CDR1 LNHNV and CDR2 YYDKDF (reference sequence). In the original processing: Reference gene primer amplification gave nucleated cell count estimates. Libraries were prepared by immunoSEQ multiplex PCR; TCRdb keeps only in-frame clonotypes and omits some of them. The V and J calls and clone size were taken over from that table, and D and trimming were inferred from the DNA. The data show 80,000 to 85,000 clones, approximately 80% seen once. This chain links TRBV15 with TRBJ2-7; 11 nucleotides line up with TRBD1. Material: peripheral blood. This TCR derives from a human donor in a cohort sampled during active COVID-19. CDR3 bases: TGTGCCACCAGCAGAGGTGGACAGGGGGCGTACGAGCAGTACTTC. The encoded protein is CATSRGGQGAYEQYF. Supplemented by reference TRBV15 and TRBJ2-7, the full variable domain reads DAMVIQNPRYQVTQFGKPVTLSCSQTLNHNVMYWYQQKSSQAPKLLFHYYDKDFNNEADTPDNFQSRRPNTSFCFLDIRSPGLGDTAMYLCATSRGGQGAYEQYFGPGTRLTVT.